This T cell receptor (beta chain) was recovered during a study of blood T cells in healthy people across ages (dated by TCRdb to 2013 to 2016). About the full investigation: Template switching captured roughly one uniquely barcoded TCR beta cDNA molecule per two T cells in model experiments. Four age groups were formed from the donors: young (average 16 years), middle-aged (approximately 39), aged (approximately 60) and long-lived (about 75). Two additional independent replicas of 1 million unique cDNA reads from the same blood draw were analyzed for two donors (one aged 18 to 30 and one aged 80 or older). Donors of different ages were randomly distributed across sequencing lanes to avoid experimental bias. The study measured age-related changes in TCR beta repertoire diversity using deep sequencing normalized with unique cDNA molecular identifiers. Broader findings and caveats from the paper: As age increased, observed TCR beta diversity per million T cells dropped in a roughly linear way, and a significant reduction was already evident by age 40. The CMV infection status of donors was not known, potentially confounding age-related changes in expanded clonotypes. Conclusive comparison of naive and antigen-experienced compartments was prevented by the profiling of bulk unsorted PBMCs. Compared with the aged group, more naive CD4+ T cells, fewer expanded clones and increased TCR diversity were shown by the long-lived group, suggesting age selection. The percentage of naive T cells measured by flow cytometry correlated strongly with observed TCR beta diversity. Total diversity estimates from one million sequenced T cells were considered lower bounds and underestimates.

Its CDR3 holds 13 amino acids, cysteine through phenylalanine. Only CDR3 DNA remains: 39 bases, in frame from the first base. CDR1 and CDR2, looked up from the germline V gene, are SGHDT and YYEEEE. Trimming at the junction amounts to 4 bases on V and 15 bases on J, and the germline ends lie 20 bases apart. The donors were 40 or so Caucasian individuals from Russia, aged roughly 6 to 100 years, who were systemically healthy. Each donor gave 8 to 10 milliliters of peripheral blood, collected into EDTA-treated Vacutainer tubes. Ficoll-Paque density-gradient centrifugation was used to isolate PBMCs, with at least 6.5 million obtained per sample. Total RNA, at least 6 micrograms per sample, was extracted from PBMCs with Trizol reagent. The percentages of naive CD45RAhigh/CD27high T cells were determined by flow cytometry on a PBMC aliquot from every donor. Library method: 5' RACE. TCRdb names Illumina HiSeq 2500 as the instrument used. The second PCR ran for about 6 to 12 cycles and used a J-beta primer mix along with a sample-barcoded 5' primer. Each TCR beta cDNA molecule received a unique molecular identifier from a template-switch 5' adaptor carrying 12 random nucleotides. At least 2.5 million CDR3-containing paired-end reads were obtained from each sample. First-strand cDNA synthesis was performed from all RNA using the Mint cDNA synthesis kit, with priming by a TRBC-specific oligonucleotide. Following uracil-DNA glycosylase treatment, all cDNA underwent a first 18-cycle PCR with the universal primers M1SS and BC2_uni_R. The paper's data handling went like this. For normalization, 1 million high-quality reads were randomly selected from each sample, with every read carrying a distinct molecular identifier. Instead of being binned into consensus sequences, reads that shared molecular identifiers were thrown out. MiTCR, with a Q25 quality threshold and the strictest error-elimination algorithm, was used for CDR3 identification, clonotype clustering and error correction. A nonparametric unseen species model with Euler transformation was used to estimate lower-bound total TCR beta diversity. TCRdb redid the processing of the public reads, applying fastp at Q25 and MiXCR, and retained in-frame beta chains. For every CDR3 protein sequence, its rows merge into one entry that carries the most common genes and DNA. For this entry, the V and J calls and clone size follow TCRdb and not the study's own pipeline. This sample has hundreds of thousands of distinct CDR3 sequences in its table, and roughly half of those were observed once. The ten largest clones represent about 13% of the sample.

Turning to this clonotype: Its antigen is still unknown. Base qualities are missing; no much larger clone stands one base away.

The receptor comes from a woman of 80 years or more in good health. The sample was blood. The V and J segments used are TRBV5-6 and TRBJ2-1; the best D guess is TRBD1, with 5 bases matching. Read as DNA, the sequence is TGTGCCAGCAGCCGAGACCGAGCGAAGGGGCCGTTCTTC. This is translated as CASSRDRAKGPFF.